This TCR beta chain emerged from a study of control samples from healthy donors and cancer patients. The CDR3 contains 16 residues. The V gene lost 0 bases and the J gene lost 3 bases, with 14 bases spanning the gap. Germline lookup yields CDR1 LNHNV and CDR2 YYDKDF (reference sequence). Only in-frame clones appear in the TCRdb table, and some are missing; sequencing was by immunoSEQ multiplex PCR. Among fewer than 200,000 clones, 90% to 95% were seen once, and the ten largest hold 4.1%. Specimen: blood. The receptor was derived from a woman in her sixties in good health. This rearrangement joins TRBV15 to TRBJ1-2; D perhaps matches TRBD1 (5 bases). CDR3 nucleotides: TGTGCCACCAGCAGAGATATCCTCAGGGATTACTATGGCTACACCTTC. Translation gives CATSRDILRDYYGYTF.